This entry concerns a single T cell receptor beta chain. Its antigen is not identified. The sequenced target, TCR beta, came from blood CD8+ and CD4+ T cells. Negative magnetic isolation gave CD8+ and CD4+ cells; FACS enriched CD8+ TEMRA. Trimming at V came to 6 bases and at J to 4 bases, leaving 24 bases not matched to a gene. The CDR3 contains 20 residues. An amount of RNA that ranged from roughly 0.45 to 1 ug was reverse transcribed with random hexamers. The authors amplified TCR beta CDR3 across 54 Vbeta and 13 Jbeta using immunoSEQ multiplex PCR. TCRdb analysed the immunoSEQ multiplex PCR reads with MiXCR anew, one entry per CDR3 protein. The table has about 250,000 distinct CDR3 sequences, roughly 93% seen once; the top ten hold 0.065% to 0.08%. The source of the sample is a study of CD8 T cells in Susac syndrome. Findings and limits, study-wide: The study admitted that it had a relatively small number of individuals in its TCR sequencing and HLA analysis.

Sequenced input: CD4+ T cells from PBMCs. The receptor comes from a human donor with multiple sclerosis. This chain joins TRBV12-3 or TRBV12-4 and TRBJ2-3; 8 bases fit TRBD2. Written as DNA, the CDR3 is TGTGCCAGCAGACTAACGCTTGGGGGACGGGGGGGCCTTCGCGCAGATACGCAGTATTTT. It encodes CASRLTLGGRGGLRADTQYF.